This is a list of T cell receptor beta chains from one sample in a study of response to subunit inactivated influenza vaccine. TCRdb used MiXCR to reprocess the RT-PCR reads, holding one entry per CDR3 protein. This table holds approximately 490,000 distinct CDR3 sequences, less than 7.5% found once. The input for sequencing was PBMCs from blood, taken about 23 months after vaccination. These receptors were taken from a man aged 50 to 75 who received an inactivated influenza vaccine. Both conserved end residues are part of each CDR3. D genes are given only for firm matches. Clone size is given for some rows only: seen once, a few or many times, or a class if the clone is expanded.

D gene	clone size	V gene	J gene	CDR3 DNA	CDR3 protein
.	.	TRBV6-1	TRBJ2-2	TGTGCCAGCGGGATAACTACCTCGAACACCGGGGAGCTGTATTTT	CASGITTSNTGELYF
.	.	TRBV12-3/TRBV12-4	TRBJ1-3	TGTGCCAGCAGTTTAAAAAGCTCTGGAAACACCATATATTTT	CASSLKSSGNTIYF
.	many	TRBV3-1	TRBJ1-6	TGTGCCAGCAGCCTGAGTTGGTCACCCCTCCACTTT	CASSLSWSPLHF
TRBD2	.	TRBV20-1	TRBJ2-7	TGCAGTGCTAGATCAGGGACGGGGGGCTCCTACGAGCAGTACTTC	CSARSGTGGSYEQYF
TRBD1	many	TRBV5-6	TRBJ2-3	TGTGCCAGCAGCCGGGACAGGGGGAGCACAGATACGCAGTATTTT	CASSRDRGSTDTQYF
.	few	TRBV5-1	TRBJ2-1	TGCGCCAGCAGCTTGGACGGGAGCTTTTATAATGAGCAGTTCTTC	CASSLDGSFYNEQFF
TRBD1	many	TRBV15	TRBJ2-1	TGTGCCACCAGCAGAGGGGACAGCAATGAGCAGTTCTTC	CATSRGDSNEQFF
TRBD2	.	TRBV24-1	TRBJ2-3	TGTGCCACCAGTGATTTGTTGCGGGAGGGCACAGATACGCAGTATTTT	CATSDLLREGTDTQYF
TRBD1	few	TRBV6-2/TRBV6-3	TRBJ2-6	TGTGCCAGCAGTTACACCGGGACAGGGGGCGCCGTGTCTGGGGCCAACGTCCTGACTTTC	CASSYTGTGGAVSGANVLTF
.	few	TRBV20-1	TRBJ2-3	TGCAGTGCTAGCGTTGGCCCAGATACGCAGTATTTT	CSASVGPDTQYF
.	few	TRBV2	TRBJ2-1	TGTGCCAGCAGTGAAGCGCAGGGTGAGCAGTTCTTC	CASSEAQGEQFF
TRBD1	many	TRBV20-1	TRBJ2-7	TGCAGTGCTTCCACCGGGACAGGACTTTACGAGCAGTACTTC	CSASTGTGLYEQYF
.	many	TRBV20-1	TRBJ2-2	TGCAGTGCTAGTAACCCTCGAACTAGCACCGGGGAGCTGTTTTTT	CSASNPRTSTGELFF
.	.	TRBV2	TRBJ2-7	TGTGCCAGCAGAGGCGGCCAGGGGCGAACCTACGAGCAGTACTTC	CASRGGQGRTYEQYF
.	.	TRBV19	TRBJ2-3	TGTGCCAGTAGACCCACCATGGCCCCATTCACAGATACGCAGTATTTT	CASRPTMAPFTDTQYF
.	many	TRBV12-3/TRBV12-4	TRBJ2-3	TGTGCCAGCAGCTTGCTCACAGATACGCAGTATTTT	CASSLLTDTQYF
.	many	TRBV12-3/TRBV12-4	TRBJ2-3	TGTGCCAGCAGTCTCCTTATGGGGGAGGCGTCTACGCAGTATTTT	CASSLLMGEASTQYF
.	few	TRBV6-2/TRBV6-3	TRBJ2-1	TGTGCCAGCAGTTACAGCCTGGAGCAGTTCTTC	CASSYSLEQFF
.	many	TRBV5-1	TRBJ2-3	TGCGCCAGCAGCTTGGCCCTACTGGGGGGGCCACAAGATACGCAGTATTTT	CASSLALLGGPQDTQYF
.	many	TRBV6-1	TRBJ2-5	TGTGCCAGCAGGTCACAGGGAGGCCAAGAGACCCAGTACTTC	CASRSQGGQETQYF
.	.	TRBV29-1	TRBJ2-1	TGCAGCGTTGGGTTTCTCTACAATGAGCAGTTCTTC	CSVGFLYNEQFF
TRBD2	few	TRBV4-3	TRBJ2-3	TGCGCCAGCAGTCAAGATTGGCGCGGGGGGGCCGGAGATACGCAGTATTTT	CASSQDWRGGAGDTQYF
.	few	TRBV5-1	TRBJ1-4	TGCGCCAGCAGCCCTACAAGTTCTCTCAGTAAACTGTTTTTT	CASSPTSSLSKLFF
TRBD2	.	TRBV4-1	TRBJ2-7	TGCGCCAGCAGCCAAGTTGCGGGGGGCCGCTACGAGCAGTACTTC	CASSQVAGGRYEQYF
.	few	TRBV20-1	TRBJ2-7	TGCAGTGCCCCCCGACACGCACCCCCGAACTACGAGCAGTACTTC	CSAPRHAPPNYEQYF
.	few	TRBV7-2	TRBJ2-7	TGTGCCAGCAGCTTCGACAGGATCAGCTCCTACGAGCAGTACTTC	CASSFDRISSYEQYF
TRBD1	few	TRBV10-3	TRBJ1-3	TGTGCCATCAGTTCAGACAGGGGAACTGGAAACACCATATATTTT	CAISSDRGTGNTIYF
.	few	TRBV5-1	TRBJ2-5	TGCGCCAGCAGCTTGCAGCGGGGCAGGGGTCGAGGAGAGACCCAGTACTTC	CASSLQRGRGRGETQYF
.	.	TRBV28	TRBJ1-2	TGTGCCAGCAGGGACACAGGGTTCTATGGCTACACCTTC	CASRDTGFYGYTF
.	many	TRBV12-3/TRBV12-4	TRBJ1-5	TGTGCCAGCAGCCCGGGGGAGGGTCAGCCCCAGCATTTT	CASSPGEGQPQHF
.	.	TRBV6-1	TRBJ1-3	TGTGCCAGCAGCCCACGCCCGGGCCGAGGCCCTGGAAACACCATATATTTT	CASSPRPGRGPGNTIYF
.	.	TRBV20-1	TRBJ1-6	TGCAGTGCTAGAAGACAGACCGAATCCTATAATTCACCCCTCCACTTT	CSARRQTESYNSPLHF
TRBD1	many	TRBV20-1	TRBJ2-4	TGCAGTGCATCAGACAGGGCAGGTTACAAAAACATTCAGTACTTC	CSASDRAGYKNIQYF
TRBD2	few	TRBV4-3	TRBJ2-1	TGCGCCAGCAGCCAGAGACTAGCGGGAGAACCGATTAGGTCCAATGAGCAGTTCTTC	CASSQRLAGEPIRSNEQFF
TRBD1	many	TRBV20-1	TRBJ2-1	TGCAGTGCTAGAAGGACAGGGTTTCCCTACAATGAGCAGTTCTTC	CSARRTGFPYNEQFF
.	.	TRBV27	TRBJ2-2	TGTGCCAGCAGTTTTGTTTACGGGGAGCTGTTTTTT	CASSFVYGELFF
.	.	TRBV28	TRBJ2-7	TGTGCCAGCAGTTTCCGACAGGAGCGTGACGAGCAGTACTTC	CASSFRQERDEQYF
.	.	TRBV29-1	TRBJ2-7	TGCAGCGTTGCCGGGACCGGGTACGAGCAGTACTTC	CSVAGTGYEQYF
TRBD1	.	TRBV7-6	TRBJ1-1	TGTGCCAGCAGCAATGGACAGGGTTGGACTGAAGCTTTCTTT	CASSNGQGWTEAFF
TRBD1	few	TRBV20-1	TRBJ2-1	TGCAGTGTCATCCCCGGGCGGCAGGGGGTGAACAATGAGCAGTTCTTC	CSVIPGRQGVNNEQFF
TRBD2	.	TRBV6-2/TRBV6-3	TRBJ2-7	TGTGCCAGCAGTTATCGGACTAGCGGACCCTCCCTCTCCTACGAGCAGTACTTC	CASSYRTSGPSLSYEQYF
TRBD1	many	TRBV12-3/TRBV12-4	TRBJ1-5	TGTGCCAGCAGTACATGGACAGGGGGCGATCAGCCCCAGCATTTT	CASSTWTGGDQPQHF
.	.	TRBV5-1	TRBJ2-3	TGTCCCAGCAGCTCGCCTGGGATAGATACGCAGTATTTT	CPSSSPGIDTQYF
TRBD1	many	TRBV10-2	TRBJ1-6	TGCGCCAGCAGTGGACAGGGTAATTCACCCCTCCACTTT	CASSGQGNSPLHF
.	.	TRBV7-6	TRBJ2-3	TGTGCCAGCAGCCCGTATAGTTCAAGATGGTATTTT	CASSPYSSRWYF
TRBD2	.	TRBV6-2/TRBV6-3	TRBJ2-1	TGTGCCAGCAGTTACGTGTTAGCGGGAGGGCCCTCATACAATGAGCAGTTCTTC	CASSYVLAGGPSYNEQFF
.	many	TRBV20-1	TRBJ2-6	TGCAGTGCTAGAACCTCTGGGGCCAACGTCCTGACTTTC	CSARTSGANVLTF
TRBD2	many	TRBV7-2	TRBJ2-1	TGTGCCAGCAGCTTAGCGCTCGGGGGGTCCTACAATGAGCAGTTCTTC	CASSLALGGSYNEQFF
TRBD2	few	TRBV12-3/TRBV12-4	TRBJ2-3	TGTGCCAGCACCAGAACAGTGGCGGGAGTTACAGATACGCAGTATTTT	CASTRTVAGVTDTQYF
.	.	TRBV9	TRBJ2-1	TGTGCCAACAGCGTAGTCTCATCCAATGAGCAGTTCTTC	CANSVVSSNEQFF
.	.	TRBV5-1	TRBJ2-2	TGCGCCAGCAGCATCGGGACACAGTACACCGGGGAGCTGTTTTTT	CASSIGTQYTGELFF
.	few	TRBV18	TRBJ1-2	TGTGCCAGCTCACCAACACTAGACACGGGGCATGGCTACACCTTC	CASSPTLDTGHGYTF
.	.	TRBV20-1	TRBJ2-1	TGCAGTGCTAGAGACACGGGAAGGTCTGGCAATGAGCAGTTCTTC	CSARDTGRSGNEQFF
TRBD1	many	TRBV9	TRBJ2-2	TGTGCCAGCAGCGTGGAGTGGGGGACAGGCAACGGGGAGCTGTTTTTT	CASSVEWGTGNGELFF
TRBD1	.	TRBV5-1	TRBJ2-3	TGCGCCAGCCTACAGGACAGGCACACAGATACGCGGTATTTT	CASLQDRHTDTRYF
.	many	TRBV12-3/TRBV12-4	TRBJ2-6	TGTGCCAGCAGTTCTCCGAGAACTGGGGCCAACGTCCTGACTTTC	CASSSPRTGANVLTF
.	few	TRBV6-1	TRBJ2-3	TGTGCCAGCAGTAATCGCCCGGGTCATACGCAGTATTTT	CASSNRPGHTQYF
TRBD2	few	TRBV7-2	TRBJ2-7	TGTGCCAGCAGCTTAGGCGGGGGTGGCCACGAGCAGTACTTC	CASSLGGGGHEQYF
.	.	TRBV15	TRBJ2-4	TGTGCCACCAGCCTACTCGGGAGCGGCGGAAACATTCAGTACTTC	CATSLLGSGGNIQYF